This T cell receptor beta chain was captured in a study of T cell clusters in autoimmune cytopenias. Per germline, CDR1 MNHNS and CDR2 SASEGT. This CDR3 region has 16 residues. TRB was amplified from about 270 ng of peripheral blood genomic DNA per sample. Multiplex touch-down PCR amplified TRB using TRB-A and TRB-B pools in one tube. One entry per CDR3 protein, without DNA, is what TCRdb gives after re-calling the multiplex PCR reads. This specimen shows 1,000 or so distinct CDR3 sequences; the ten leading clones hold nearly 60%. This clonotype shows up as medium-sized (0.01 to 0.1%) by frequency. This TCR was recovered from a human donor with an autoimmune cytopenia or autoimmune hepatitis (not recorded which). The material sequenced was peripheral blood. The rearrangement joins TRBV6-1 to TRBJ1-1; the D gene TCRdb calls, TRBD1, cannot be checked with no DNA. CDR3 sequence: CASSPAVGQGVTEAFF.